This T cell receptor beta chain was sequenced during a study of cytomegalovirus exposure and HLA in healthy donors. On the study more broadly: Unique TCRs from HLA-typed donors, about 85 million of them, were held in an early data release. Study outcomes and limitations: At a 0.05 false discovery rate, a later analysis found over 15,000 TCR beta sequences to be associated with HLA alleles. Sequencing probably produced one cluster of sequence variants that were highly shared. Within a later analysis, the majority of CMV-associated TCR beta chains appeared HLA-restricted.

In the PCR, 60 Vbeta and 13 Jbeta primers were used. TCRdb keeps only in-frame clones here, not all; method: immunoSEQ multiplex PCR. The sample has some 120,000 clones; roughly four fifths are singletons. Concerning this clone itself: Antigen specificity is unknown.

Specimen: PBMCs. The source of this sequence is a woman aged 40-49 years in good health and CMV-seronegative.

CDR3 sequence (DNA): TGTGCCAGTAGCCCGACAGGGTCGGGAGACATTCAGTACTTC. Protein product: CASSPTGSGDIQYF. This chain uses TRBV19 with TRBJ2-4, with D maybe TRBD1 (7 bases). Germline V gene sequence: CDR1 LNHDA, CDR2 SQIVND (reference sequence). The CDR3 is made up of 14 amino acids. Trimming cost V 6 bases and J 8 bases, with 17 bases left between them.